This T cell receptor (beta chain) was documented in a study of blood T cell repertoires in COVID-19. About the research overall: The United States, Italy and Spain provided the acute and convalescent COVID-19 samples. Sample material is recorded as cDNA or gDNA derived from T cells, B-cell-depleted T cells, or PBMCs.

Sequenced by immunoSEQ multiplex PCR; TCRdb stores in-frame clones only, minus some. The sample carries 55,000 to 65,000 clones, approximately 92% recorded once. The CDR3 sequence is 16 residues long. The germline V and J ends were trimmed by 5 bases and 0 bases, with 14 bases remaining between them. Germline lookup yields CDR1 SNHLY and CDR2 FYNNEI. This clone has only a few counts. The TCR was taken from a woman aged 80 or over with active COVID-19. The chain carries TRBV2 and TRBJ1-3, with unresolved D. Sequences were obtained from peripheral blood. The CDR3 sequence is CASSPPGNRSGNTIYF. CDR3 coding DNA: TGTGCCAGCAGTCCCCCGGGGAACCGCTCTGGAAACACCATATATTTT. Full variable domain (remainder filled in from reference TRBV2 and TRBJ1-3): EPEVTQTPSHQVTQMGQEVILRCVPISNHLYFYWYRQILGQKVEFLVSFYNNEISEKSEIFDDQFSVERPDGSNFTLKIRSTKLEDSAMYFCASSPPGNRSGNTIYFGEGSWLTVV.